There are a few counts of the clone carrying this TCR beta chain. Its matching antigen is unknown. The data stem from a study of human T cells and chemical hapten exposure. General study results and limits: No shift was seen in TCRs above 1 in 1000 frequency with DPC sensitization.

TCRdb re-called the RACE reads through MiXCR, storing one row per CDR3 protein. The table shows more than 80,000 distinct CDR3 sequences, with less than 15% occurring only once. Time point given: pre-sensitization, week 0. Sample treatment: therapeutic diphenylcyclopropenone sensitization with weekly scalp DPC. The TCR comes from a woman aged 45-59 years with alopecia areata. Some clones in this sample may be carry-over from other donors' samples. The specimen was whole blood, collected in connection with sensitization to the hapten diphenylcyclopropenone (DPC).

CDR3 sequence (DNA): TGTGCCAGCAGCTTAGAAATAGCGGCATACAATGAGCAGTTCTTC. Translated: CASSLEIAAYNEQFF. The chain is built from TRBV7-6 and TRBJ2-1; D might be TRBD2 (6 bases). Germline CDR1 and CDR2: SGHVS and FNYEAQ. CDR3 length: 15 amino acids. Trimming removed 1 base at V and 4 bases at J, with 11 bases between.